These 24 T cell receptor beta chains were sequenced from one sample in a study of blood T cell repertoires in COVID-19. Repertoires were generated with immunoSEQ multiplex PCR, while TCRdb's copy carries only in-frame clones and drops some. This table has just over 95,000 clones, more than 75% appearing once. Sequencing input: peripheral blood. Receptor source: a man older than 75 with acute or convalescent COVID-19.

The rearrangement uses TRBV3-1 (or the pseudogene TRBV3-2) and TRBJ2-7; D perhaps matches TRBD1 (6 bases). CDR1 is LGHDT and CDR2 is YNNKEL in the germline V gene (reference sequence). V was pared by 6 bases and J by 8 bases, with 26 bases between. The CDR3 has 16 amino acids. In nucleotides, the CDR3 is TGTGCCAGCAGTCTAGGGGGTATCGACCTGCAGAACCAGCAGTACTTC. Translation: CASSLGGIDLQNQQYF.

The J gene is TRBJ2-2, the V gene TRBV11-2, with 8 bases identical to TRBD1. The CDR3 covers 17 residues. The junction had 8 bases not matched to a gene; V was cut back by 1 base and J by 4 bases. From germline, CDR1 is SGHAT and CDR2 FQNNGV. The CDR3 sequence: CASSLVIGQGSTGELFF. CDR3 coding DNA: TGTGCCAGCAGCTTAGTGATCGGACAGGGAAGCACCGGGGAGCTGTTTTTT. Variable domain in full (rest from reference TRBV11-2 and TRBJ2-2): EAGVAQSPRYKIIEKRQSVAFWCNPISGHATLYWYQQILGQGPKLLIQFQNNGVVDDSQLPKDRFSAERLKGVDSTLKIQPAKLEDSAVYLCASSLVIGQGSTGELFFGEGSRLTVL.

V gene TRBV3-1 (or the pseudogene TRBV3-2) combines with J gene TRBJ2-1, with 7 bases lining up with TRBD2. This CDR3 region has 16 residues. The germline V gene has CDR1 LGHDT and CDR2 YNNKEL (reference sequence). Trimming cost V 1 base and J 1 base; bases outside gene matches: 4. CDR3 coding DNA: TGTGCCAGCAGCCAAGGCGGCGGGGGTTCCTACAATGAGCAGTTCTTC. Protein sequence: CASSQGGGGSYNEQFF.

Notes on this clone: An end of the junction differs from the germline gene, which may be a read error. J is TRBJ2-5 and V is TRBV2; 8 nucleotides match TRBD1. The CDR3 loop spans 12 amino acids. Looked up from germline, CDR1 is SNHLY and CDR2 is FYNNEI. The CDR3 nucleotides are TGTGCCAGCAGTAAAGCAGGGGGCATACAGTACTTC. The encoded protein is CASSKAGGIQYF.

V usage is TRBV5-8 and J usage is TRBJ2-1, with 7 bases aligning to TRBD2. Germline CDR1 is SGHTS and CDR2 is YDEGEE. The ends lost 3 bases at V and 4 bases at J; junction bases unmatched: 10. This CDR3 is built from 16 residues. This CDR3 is CASSSPTSVTYNEQFF. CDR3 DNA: TGTGCCAGCAGCTCCCCTACTAGCGTGACTTACAATGAGCAGTTCTTC.

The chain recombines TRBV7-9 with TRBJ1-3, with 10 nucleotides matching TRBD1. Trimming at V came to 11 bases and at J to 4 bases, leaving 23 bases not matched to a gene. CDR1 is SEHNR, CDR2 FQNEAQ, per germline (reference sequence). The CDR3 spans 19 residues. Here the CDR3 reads CALALLVGTGDYSGNTIYF. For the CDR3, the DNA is TGTGCCCTGGCTCTCTTAGTGGGGACAGGGGATTATTCCGGAAACACCATATATTTT.

In DNA form, the CDR3 reads TGTGCCAGCAGCTTGGCGGGACAGGGGTTCTATGGCTACACCTTC. Residues: CASSLAGQGFYGYTF. The rearrangement joins TRBV5-8 to TRBJ1-2; 10 nucleotides match TRBD1. V lost 0 bases to trimming and J lost 4 bases; unmatched junction nucleotides: 3. Germline V gene sequence: CDR1 SGHTS, CDR2 YDEGEE. CDR3 length equals 15 residues.

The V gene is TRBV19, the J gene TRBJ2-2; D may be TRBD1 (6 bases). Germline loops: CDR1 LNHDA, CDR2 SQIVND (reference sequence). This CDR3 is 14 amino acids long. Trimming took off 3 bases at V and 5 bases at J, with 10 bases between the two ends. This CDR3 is CASSITRGTGELFF. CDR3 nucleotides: TGTGCCAGTAGTATTACGAGGGGGACCGGGGAGCTGTTTTTT.

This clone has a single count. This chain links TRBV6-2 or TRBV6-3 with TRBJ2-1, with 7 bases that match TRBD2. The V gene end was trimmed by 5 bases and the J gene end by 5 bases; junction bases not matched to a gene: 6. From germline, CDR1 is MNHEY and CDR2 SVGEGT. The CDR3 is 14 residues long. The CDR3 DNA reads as TGTGCCAGCAGTATCAAGCGGGGCGACAATGAGCAGTTCTTC. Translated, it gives CASSIKRGDNEQFF.

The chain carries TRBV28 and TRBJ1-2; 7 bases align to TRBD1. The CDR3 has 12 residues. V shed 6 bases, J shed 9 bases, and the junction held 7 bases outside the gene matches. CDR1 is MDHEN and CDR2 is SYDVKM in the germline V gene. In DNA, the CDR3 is TGTGCCAGCAGGGACCCGGGACAGCGCTACACCTTC. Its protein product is CASRDPGQRYTF.

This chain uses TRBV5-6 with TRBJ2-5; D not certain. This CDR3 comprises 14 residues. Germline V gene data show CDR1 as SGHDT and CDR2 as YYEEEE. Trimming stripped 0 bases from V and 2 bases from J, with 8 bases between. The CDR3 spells CASSLEPLQETQYF. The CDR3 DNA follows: TGTGCCAGCAGCTTGGAGCCACTTCAAGAGACCCAGTACTTC.

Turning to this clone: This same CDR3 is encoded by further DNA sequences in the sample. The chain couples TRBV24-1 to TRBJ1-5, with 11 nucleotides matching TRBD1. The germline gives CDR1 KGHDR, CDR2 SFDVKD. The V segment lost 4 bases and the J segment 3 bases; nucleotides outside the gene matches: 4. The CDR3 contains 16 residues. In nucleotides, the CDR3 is TGTGCCACCAGTGACCCGGGACAGGGGGACAATCAGCCCCAGCATTTT. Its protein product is CATSDPGQGDNQPQHF.

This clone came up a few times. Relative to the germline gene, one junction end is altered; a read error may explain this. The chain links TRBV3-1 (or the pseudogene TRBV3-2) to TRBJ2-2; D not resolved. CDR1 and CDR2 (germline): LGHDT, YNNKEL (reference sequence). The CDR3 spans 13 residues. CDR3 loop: CASTQRNTGELFF. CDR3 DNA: TGTGCCAGCACCCAACGGAACACCGGGGAGCTGTTTTTT.

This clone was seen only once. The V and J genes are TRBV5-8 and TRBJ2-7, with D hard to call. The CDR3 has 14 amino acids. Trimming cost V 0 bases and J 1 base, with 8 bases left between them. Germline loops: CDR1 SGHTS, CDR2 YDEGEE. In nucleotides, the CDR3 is TGTGCCAGCAGCTTGGGCAGGTATTCCTACGAGCAGTACTTC. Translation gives CASSLGRYSYEQYF.

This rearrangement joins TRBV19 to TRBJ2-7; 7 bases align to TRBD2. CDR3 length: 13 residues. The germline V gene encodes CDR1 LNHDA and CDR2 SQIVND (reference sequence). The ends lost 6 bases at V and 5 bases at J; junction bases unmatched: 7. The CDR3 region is CASSRGRGDEQYF. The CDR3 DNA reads TGTGCCAGTAGCCGGGGGAGGGGCGACGAGCAGTACTTC.

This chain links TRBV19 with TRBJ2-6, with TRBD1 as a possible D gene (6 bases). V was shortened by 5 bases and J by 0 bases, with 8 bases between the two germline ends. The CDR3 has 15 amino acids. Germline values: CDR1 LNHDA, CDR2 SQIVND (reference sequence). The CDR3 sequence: CASSDRSSGANVLTF. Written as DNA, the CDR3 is TGTGCCAGTAGTGACAGGAGCTCTGGGGCCAACGTCCTGACTTTC.

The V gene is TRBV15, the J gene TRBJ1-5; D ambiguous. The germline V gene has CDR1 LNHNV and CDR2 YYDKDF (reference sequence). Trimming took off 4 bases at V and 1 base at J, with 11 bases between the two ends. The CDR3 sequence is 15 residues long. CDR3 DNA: TGTGCCACCAGCACTCAACAATTGAGCAATCAGCCCCAGCATTTT. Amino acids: CATSTQQLSNQPQHF.

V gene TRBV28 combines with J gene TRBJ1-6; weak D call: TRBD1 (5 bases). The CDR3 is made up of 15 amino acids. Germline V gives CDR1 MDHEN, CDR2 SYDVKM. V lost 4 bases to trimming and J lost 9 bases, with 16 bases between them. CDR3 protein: CASSWGGEMSSPLHF. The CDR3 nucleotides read TGTGCCAGCAGTTGGGGGGGGGAAATGAGTTCACCCCTCCACTTT.

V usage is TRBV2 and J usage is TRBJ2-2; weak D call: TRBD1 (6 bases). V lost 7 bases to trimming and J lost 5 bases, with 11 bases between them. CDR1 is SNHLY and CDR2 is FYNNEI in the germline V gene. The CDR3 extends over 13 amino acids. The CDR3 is CASTVTGTGELFF. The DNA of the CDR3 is TGTGCCAGCACCGTAACAGGGACCGGGGAGCTGTTTTTT.

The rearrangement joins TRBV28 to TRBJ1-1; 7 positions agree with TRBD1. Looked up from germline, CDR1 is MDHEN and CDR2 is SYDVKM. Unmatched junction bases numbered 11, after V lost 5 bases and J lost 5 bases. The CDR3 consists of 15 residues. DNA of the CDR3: TGTGCCAGCAGTACTTGGACAGGAGGTTGGACTGAAGCTTTCTTT. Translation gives CASSTWTGGWTEAFF.

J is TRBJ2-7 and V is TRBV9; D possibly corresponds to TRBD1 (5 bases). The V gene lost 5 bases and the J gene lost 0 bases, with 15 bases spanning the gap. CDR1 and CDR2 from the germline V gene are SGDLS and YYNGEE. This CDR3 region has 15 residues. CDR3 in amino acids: CASSGTLGDSYEQYF. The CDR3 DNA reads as TGTGCCAGCAGTGGAACTTTAGGGGACTCCTACGAGCAGTACTTC. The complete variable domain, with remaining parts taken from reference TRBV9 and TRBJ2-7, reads DSGVTQTPKHLITATGQRVTLRCSPRSGDLSVYWYQQSLDQGLQFLIQYYNGEERAKGNILERFSAQQFPDLHSELNLSSLELGDSALYFCASSGTLGDSYEQYFGPGTRLTVT.

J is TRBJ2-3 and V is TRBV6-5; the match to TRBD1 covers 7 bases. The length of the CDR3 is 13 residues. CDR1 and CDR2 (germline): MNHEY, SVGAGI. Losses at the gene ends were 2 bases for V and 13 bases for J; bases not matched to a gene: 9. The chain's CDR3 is CASSYQQGNHKYF. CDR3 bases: TGTGCCAGCAGTTACCAACAGGGGAATCATAAGTATTTT.

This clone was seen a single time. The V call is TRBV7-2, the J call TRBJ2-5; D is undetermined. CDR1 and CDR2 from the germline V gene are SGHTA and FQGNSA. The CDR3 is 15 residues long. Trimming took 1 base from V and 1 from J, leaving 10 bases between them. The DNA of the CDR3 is TGTGCCAGCAGCTTAGTGGCCGACACCCAAGAGACCCAGTACTTC. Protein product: CASSLVADTQETQYF.

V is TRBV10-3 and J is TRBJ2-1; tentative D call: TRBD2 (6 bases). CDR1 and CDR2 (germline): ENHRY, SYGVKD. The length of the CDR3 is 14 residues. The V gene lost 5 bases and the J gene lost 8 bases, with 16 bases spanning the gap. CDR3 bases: TGTGCCATCAGTTTTACGGGAGACCGGGATGAGCAGTTCTTC. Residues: CAISFTGDRDEQFF.